This T cell receptor (beta chain) was identified during a study of neurological immune-mediated disorders. TCRdb passed the 5' RACE reads through MiXCR, listing each CDR3 protein once. The data show approximately 70,000 distinct CDR3 sequences, about 9.4% seen once. Time point: longitudinal time-point 1 (baseline). Many counts were recorded for this clonotype. As yet, its antigen is unknown. Study outcomes and limitations: CDR3 amino acid sequences of expanded clones were not shared across subjects, a result suggesting private repertoires in all groups.

This CDR3 contains 15 residues. Trimming took off 1 base at V and 6 bases at J, with 18 bases between the two ends. In germline, CDR1 is DFQATT, CDR2 SNEGSKA (reference sequence). V usage is TRBV20-1 and J usage is TRBJ1-2, with D uncertain. Sequencing was done on a sample of PBMCs. This TCR was sampled from a young man in good health. CDR3 nucleotide sequence: TGCAGTGCTAGAGGAACCCCGGGAAAAGTAGATGGCTACACCTTC. This translates into CSARGTPGKVDGYTF.